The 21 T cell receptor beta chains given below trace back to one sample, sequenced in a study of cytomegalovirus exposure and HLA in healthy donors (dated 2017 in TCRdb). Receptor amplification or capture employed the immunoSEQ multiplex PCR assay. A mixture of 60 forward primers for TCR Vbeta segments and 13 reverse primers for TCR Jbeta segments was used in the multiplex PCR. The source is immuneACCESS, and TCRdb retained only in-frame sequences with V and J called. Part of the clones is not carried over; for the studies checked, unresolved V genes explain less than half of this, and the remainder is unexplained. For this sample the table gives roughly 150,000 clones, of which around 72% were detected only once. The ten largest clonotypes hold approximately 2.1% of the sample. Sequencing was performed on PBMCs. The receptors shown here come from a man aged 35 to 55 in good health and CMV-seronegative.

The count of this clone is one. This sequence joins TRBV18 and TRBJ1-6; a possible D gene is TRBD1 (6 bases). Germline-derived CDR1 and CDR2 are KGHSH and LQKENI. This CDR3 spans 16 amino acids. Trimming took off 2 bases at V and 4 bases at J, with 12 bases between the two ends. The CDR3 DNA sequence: TGTGCCAGCTCACCAGAGGGACATATGTATAATTCACCCCTCCACTTT. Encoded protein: CASSPEGHMYNSPLHF.

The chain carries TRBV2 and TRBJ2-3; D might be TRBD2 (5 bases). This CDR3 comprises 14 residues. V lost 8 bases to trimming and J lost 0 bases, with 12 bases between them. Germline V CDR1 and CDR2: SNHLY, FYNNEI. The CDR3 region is CASVKGVSTDTQYF. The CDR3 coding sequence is TGTGCCAGCGTGAAGGGAGTCAGCACAGATACGCAGTATTTT.

In DNA, the CDR3 is TGTGCCAGCAGTACGGACAGCCCGAATTCACCCCTCCACTTT. Residues: CASSTDSPNSPLHF. The chain carries TRBV2 and TRBJ1-6, with D possibly being TRBD1 (6 bases). V lost 5 bases to trimming and J lost 7 bases, with 12 bases between them. CDR1 is SNHLY and CDR2 is FYNNEI in the germline V gene. The length of the CDR3 is 14 residues.

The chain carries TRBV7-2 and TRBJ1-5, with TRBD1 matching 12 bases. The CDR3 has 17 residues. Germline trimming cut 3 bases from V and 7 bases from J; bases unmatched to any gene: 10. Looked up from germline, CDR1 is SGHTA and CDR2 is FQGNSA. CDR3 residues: CASSFQMGQGARQPQHF. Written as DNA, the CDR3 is TGTGCCAGCAGCTTCCAAATGGGACAGGGGGCGCGGCAGCCCCAGCATTTT.

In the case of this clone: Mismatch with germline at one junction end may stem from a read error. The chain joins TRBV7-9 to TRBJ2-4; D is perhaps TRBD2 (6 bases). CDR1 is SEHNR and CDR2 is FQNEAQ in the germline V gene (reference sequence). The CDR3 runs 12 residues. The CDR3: CSSSTSGNIQYF. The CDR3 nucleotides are TGTTCCAGCAGCACCAGCGGGAACATTCAGTACTTC.

CDR3 DNA: TGCGCCAGCAGCCCGCTCGGCGGAAACACTGAAGCTTTCTTT. This gives the protein CASSPLGGNTEAFF. The chain has TRBV5-1 and TRBJ1-1; unclear D gene. Trimming cost V 4 bases and J 2 bases, with 12 bases left between them. The germline gives CDR1 SGHRS, CDR2 YFSETQ. This CDR3 spans 14 amino acids. The full variable domain, completed using reference TRBV5-1 and TRBJ1-1, is KAGVTQTPRYLIKTRGQQVTLSCSPISGHRSVSWYQQTPGQGLQFLFEYFSETQRNKGNFPGRFSGRQFSNSRSEMNVSTLELGDSALYLCASSPLGGNTEAFFGQGTRLTVV.

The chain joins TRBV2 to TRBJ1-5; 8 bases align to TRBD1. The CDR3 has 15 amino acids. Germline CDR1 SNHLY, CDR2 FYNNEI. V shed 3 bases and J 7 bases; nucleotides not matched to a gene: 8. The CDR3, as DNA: TGTGCCAGCAGTGACATCAGGGGGCTCAAACAGCCCCAGCATTTT. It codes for CASSDIRGLKQPQHF.

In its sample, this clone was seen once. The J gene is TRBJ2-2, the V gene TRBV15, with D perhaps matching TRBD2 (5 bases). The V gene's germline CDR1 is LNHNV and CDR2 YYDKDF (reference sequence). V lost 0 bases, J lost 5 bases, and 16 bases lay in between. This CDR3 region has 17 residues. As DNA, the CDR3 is TGTGCCACCAGCAGAGATTTGCGGACCAGGAGGACCGGGGAGCTGTTTTTT. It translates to CATSRDLRTRRTGELFF. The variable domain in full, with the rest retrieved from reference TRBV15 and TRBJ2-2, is DAMVIQNPRYQVTQFGKPVTLSCSQTLNHNVMYWYQQKSSQAPKLLFHYYDKDFNNEADTPDNFQSRRPNTSFCFLDIRSPGLGDTAMYLCATSRDLRTRRTGELFFGEGSRLTVL.

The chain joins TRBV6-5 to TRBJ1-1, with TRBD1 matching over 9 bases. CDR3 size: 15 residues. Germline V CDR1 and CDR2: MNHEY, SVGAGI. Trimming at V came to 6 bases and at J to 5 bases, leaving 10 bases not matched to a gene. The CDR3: CASRGPGTGRTEAFF. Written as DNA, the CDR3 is TGTGCCAGCAGGGGCCCCGGGACAGGGAGGACTGAAGCTTTCTTT.

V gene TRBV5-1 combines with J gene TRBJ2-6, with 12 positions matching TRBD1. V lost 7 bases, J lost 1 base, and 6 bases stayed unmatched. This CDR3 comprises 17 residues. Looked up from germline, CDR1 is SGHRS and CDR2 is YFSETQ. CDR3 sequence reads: CASGTGGALSGANVLTF. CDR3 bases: TGCGCCAGCGGGACAGGGGGCGCTTTATCTGGGGCCAACGTCCTGACTTTC.

CDR3 in DNA: TGTGCCAGCAGTATCATCCAGTCCAATGAGCAGTTCTTC. This codes for CASSIIQSNEQFF. The rearrangement uses TRBV28 and TRBJ2-1; unclear D gene. Germline CDR1 is MDHEN and CDR2 is SYDVKM. This CDR3 is 13 amino acids long. V gave up 5 bases and J gave up 6 bases, with 11 bases separating them.

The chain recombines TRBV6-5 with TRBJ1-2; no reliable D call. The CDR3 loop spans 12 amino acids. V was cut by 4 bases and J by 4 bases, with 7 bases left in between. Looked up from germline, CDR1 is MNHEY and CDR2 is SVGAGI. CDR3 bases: TGTGCCAGCAGTTCCACAAGCTATGGCTACACCTTC. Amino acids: CASSSTSYGYTF.

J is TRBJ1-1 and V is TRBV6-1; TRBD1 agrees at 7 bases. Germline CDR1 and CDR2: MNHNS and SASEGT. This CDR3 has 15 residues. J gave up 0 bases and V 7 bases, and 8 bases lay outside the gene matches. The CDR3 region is CASMQGVRMNTEAFF. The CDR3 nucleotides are TGTGCCAGCATGCAGGGGGTGAGGATGAACACTGAAGCTTTCTTT.

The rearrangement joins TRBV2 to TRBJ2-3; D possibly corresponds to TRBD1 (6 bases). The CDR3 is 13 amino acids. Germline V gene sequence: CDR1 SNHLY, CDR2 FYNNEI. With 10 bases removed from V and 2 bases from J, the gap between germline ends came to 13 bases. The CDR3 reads CATEGQITDTQYF. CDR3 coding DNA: TGTGCCACCGAAGGACAGATCACAGATACGCAGTATTTT.

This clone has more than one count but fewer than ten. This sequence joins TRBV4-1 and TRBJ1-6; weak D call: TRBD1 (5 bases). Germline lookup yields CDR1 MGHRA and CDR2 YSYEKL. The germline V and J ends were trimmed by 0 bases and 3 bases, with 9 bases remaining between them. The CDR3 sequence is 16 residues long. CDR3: CASSQERGSYNSPLHF. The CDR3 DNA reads TGCGCCAGCAGCCAAGAAAGGGGTAGCTATAATTCACCCCTCCACTTT.

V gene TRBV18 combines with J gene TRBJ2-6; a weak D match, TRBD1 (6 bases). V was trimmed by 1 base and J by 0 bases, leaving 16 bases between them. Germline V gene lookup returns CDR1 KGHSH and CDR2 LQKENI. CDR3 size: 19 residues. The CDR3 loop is CASSPHPTGMRSGANVLTF. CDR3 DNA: TGTGCCAGCTCACCACACCCCACAGGGATGCGCTCTGGGGCCAACGTCCTGACTTTC.

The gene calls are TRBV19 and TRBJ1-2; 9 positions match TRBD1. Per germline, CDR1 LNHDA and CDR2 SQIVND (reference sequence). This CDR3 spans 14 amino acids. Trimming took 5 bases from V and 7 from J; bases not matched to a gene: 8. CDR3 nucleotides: TGTGCCAGTAGTCAAGGACAGGGGTTTGGTGGCTACACCTTC. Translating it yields CASSQGQGFGGYTF.

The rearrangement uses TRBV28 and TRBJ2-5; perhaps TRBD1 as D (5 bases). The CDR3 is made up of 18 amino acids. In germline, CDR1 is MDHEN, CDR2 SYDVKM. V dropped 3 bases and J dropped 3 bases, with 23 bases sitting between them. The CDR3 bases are TGTGCCAGCAGTTTGGTCCGGGCAGGGATGAGGTGGGAAGAGACCCAGTACTTC. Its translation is CASSLVRAGMRWEETQYF.

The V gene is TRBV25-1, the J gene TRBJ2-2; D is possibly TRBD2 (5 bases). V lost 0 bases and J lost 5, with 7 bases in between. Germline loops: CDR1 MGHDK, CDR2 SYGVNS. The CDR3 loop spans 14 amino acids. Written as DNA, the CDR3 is TGTGCCAGCAGTGAATACCGGGATACCGGGGAGCTGTTTTTT. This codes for CASSEYRDTGELFF.

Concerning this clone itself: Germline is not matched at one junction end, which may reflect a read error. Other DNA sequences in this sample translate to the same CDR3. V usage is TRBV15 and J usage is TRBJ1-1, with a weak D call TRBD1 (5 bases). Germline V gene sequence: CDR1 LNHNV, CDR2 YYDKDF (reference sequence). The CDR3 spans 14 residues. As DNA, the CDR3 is TGTGCCACCAGCCGAGACAGATTGAACACTGAAGCTTTCTTT. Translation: CATSRDRLNTEAFF.

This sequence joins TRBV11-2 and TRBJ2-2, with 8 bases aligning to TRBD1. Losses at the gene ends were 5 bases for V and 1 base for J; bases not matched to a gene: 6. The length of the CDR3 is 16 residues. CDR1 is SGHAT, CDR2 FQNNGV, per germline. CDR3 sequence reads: CASSHTGTGNTGELFF. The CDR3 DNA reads TGTGCCAGCAGCCATACCGGGACAGGGAACACCGGGGAGCTGTTTTTT. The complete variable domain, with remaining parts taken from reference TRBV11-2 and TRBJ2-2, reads EAGVAQSPRYKIIEKRQSVAFWCNPISGHATLYWYQQILGQGPKLLIQFQNNGVVDDSQLPKDRFSAERLKGVDSTLKIQPAKLEDSAVYLCASSHTGTGNTGELFFGEGSRLTVL.